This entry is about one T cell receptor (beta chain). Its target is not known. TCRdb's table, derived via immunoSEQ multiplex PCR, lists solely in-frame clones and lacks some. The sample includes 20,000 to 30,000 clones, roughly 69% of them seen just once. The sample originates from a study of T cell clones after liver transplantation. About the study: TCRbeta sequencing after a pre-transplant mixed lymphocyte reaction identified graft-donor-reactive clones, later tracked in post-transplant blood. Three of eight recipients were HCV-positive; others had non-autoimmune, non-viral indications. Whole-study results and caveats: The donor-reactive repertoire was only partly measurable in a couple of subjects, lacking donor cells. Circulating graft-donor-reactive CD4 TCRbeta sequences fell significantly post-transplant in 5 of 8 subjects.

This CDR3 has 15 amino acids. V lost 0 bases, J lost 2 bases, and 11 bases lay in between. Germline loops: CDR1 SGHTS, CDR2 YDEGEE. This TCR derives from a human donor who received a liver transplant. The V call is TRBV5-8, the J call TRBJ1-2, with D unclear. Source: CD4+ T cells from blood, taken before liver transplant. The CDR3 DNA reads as TGTGCCAGCAGCTTGGACCGGACCCGAAACTATGGCTACACCTTC. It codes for CASSLDRTRNYGYTF.